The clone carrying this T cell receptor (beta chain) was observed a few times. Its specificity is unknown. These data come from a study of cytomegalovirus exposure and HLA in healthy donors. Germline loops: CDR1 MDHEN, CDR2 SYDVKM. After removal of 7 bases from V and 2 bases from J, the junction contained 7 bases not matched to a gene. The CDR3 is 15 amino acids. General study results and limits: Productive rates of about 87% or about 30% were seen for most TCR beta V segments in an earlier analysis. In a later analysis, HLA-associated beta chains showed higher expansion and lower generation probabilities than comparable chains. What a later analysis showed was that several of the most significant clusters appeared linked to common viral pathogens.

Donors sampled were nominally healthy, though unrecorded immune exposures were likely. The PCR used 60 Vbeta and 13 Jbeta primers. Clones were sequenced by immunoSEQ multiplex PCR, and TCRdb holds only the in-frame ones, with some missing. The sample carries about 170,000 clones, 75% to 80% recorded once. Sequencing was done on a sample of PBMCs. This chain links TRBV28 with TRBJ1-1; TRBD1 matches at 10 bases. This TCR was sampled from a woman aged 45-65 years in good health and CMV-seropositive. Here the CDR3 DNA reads TGTGCCAGCACGCCCGGACAGGGGGGCAACACTGAAGCTTTCTTT. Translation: CASTPGQGGNTEAFF.